This T cell receptor beta chain came from a study of Ad26.COV2.S vaccination and SARS-CoV-2 variants. A remark on this clone: The antigen is not known.

Germline CDR1 SGHNT, CDR2 YYREEE (reference sequence). J gave up 3 bases and V 4 bases, and 8 bases lay outside the gene matches. The CDR3 extends over 17 amino acids. Treatment specified: around 19 received Ad26.COV2.S at low or high dose, single or two shots; roughly five received placebo; per-sample allocation not given. Sampling was done on day 63 after the first vaccine or placebo injection. Whoever gave the sample was an adult aged 18-55 years in Boston. Wuhan-strain SARS-CoV-2 spike was expressed by the Ad26 vector that made up the vaccine. Study-level points and caveats: Spike-specific TCR breadth in vaccine recipients exceeded that seen in placebo recipients. Once vaccination had occurred, spike-specific CD8+ and CD4+ T cell responses reportedly showed substantial breadth.

Method: immunoSEQ multiplex PCR; TCRdb's copy keeps in-frame clones and lacks some. The sample lists more than 250,000 clones, around 87% occurring once. This material consisted of peripheral blood, taken in a trial of Ad26.COV2.S vaccine versus placebo. J is TRBJ2-5 and V is TRBV5-4; 14 bases fit TRBD2. This TCR derives from a person aged 18-60 years who received the Ad26.COV2.S COVID-19 vaccine or a placebo. CDR3 residues: CASSPRLAGGPEETQYF. The CDR3 region has the DNA TGTGCCAGCAGCCCTCGACTAGCGGGGGGGCCCGAAGAGACCCAGTACTTC.